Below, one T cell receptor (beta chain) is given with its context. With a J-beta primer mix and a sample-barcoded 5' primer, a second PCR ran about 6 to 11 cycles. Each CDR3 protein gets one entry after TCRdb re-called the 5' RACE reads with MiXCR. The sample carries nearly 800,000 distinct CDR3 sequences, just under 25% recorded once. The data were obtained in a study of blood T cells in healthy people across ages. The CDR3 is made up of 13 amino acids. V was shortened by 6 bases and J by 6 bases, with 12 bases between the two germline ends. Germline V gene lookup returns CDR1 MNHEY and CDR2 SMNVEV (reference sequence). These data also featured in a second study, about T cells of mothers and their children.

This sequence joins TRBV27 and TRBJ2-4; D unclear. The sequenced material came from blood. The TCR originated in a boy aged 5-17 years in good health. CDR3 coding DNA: TGTGCCAGCAGCGATAACAGAGGAAACATTCAGTACTTC. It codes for CASSDNRGNIQYF.